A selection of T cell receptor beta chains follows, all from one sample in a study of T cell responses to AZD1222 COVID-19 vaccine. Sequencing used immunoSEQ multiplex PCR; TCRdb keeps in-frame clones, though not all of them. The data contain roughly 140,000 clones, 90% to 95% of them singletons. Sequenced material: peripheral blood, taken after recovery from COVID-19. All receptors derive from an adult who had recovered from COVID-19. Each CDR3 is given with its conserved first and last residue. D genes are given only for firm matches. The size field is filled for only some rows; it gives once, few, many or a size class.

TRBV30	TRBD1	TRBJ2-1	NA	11	TGTGCCTGGATTAGGACAGGCTTTCAGTTCTTC	CAWIRTGFQFF
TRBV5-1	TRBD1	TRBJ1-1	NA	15	TGCGCCAGCAGTCCTACGACAGGGTTGAACACTGAAGCTTTCTTT	CASSPTTGLNTEAFF
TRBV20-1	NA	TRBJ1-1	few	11	TGCAGTGCTAGGGACAGCACTGAAGCTTTCTTT	CSARDSTEAFF
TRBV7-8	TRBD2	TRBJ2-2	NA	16	TGTGCCAGCAGCTTGGCGGGAGGTTATACGGCCGGGGAGCTGTTTTTT	CASSLAGGYTAGELFF
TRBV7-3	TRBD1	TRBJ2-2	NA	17	TGTGCCAGCAGCCCTAACCCCCGACAGGGGAGAAACGGGGAGCTGTTTTTT	CASSPNPRQGRNGELFF
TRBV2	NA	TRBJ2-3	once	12	TGTGCCAGCAGTGAGGCCGGCCCCTCGCAGTATTTT	CASSEAGPSQYF
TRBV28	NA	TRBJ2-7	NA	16	TGTGCCAGCAGTCCTTTAGGGGTGGTTAGAACCTACGAGCAGTACTTC	CASSPLGVVRTYEQYF
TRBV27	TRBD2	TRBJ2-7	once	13	TGTGCCACCGGGACCCTAGCGGGCTACGAGCAGTACTTC	CATGTLAGYEQYF
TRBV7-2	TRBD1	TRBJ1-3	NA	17	TGTGCCAGCAGCTTAAGGGGGCCAGGCCTAAGGGGAAACACCATATATTTT	CASSLRGPGLRGNTIYF
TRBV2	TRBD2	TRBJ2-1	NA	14	TGTGCCAGCAAGCTAGGACTAGCGGTCAATGAGCAGTTCTTC	CASKLGLAVNEQFF
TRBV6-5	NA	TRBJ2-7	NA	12	TGTGCCAGCACCCTGACAGCTGGGGAGCAGTACTTC	CASTLTAGEQYF
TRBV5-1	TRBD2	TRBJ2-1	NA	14	TGCGCCAGCAGCTTGGTAGCGGGAGGGAATGAGCAGTTCTTC	CASSLVAGGNEQFF
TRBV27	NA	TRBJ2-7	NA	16	TGTGCCAGCAGTTTATCGATGGGGGGCCAGTCCTACGAGCAGTACTTC	CASSLSMGGQSYEQYF
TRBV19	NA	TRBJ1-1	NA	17	TGTGCCAGTAGTATAATCGGGCAGGTAAGGACGGGCACTGAAGCTTTCTTT	CASSIIGQVRTGTEAFF
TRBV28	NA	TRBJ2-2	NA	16	TGTGCCAGCAGTTTAAGAGGGAATAGGAACACCGGGGAGCTGTTTTTT	CASSLRGNRNTGELFF
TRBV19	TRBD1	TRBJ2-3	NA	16	TGTGCCAGTGGGGGACTAGGGACAGGGGTCCTGGATACGCAGTATTTT	CASGGLGTGVLDTQYF
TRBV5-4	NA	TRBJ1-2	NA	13	TGTGCCAGCAGCACTGACAGAAACTATGGCTACACCTTC	CASSTDRNYGYTF
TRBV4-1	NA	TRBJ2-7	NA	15	TGCGCCAGCAGCCCCACCGGGACACCTTCCTACGAGCAGTACTTC	CASSPTGTPSYEQYF
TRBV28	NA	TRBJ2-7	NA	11	TGTGCCAGCAGTTTAGAAGGCGAGCAGTACTTC	CASSLEGEQYF
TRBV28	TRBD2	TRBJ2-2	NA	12	TGTGCCAGCCGGACTAGCGCCGGGGAGCTGTTTTTT	CASRTSAGELFF
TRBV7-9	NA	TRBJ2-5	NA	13	TGTGCCAGCAGCTTATCAGGCCAAGAGACCCAGTACTTC	CASSLSGQETQYF
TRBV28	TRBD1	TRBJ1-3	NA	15	TGTGCCAGCAGTCCATTGGACAGGGCTGGAAACACCATATATTTT	CASSPLDRAGNTIYF
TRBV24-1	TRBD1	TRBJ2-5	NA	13	TGTGCCACCGGGACAGGGGGCTTGGAGACCCAGTACTTC	CATGTGGLETQYF
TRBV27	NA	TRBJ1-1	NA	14	TGTGCCAGCAGTTTAGCACAGCCCGGTAGTGAAGCTTTCTTT	CASSLAQPGSEAFF
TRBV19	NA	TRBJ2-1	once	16	TGTGCCAGTAGTATTGTCACTCCCTTTTCCTACAATGAGCAGTTCTTC	CASSIVTPFSYNEQFF
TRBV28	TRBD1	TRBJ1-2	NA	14	TGTGCCAGCAGTTTGCCCCAGGGGGCCTATGGCTACACCTTC	CASSLPQGAYGYTF
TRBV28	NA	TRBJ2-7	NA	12	TGTGCCAGCAACACCATACACCACGAGCAGTACTTC	CASNTIHHEQYF
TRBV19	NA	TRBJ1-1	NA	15	TGTGCCAGTAGTATATATTCGGGGCCCAACACTGAAGCTTTCTTT	CASSIYSGPNTEAFF
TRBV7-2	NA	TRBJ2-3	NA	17	TGTGCCAGCAGCCTCCACAGCGATTTCGCCTTTTTAGATACGCAGTATTTT	CASSLHSDFAFLDTQYF